This passage covers 8 T cell receptor beta chains from one sample sequenced in a study of cytotoxic CD8 clonotypes in ibrutinib-treated CLL. Profiled with immunoSEQ multiplex PCR; TCRdb holds only in-frame clones, not every one. Of about 140,000 clones in the sample, approximately 80% are singletons; the top ten hold less than 9%. The starting material was PBMCs, obtained after 36 months of ibrutinib treatment. Receptor source: a human donor with chronic lymphocytic leukemia.

J is TRBJ2-7 and V is TRBV7-9; D uncertain. This CDR3 comprises 14 residues. Germline V gene sequence: CDR1 SEHNR, CDR2 FQNEAQ (reference sequence). V was shortened by 1 base and J by 2 bases, with 9 bases between the two germline ends. The CDR3 bases are TGTGCCAGCAGCTTAGAAGCCACCACCTACGAGCAGTACTTC. Translated, it gives CASSLEATTYEQYF.

This clone has just a few counts. DNA for the CDR3: TGTGCCAGTAGTCCGCGACAGGGAGGTTACGAAAAACTGTTTTTT. Its protein is CASSPRQGGYEKLFF. The chain recombines TRBV19 with TRBJ1-4; 7 nucleotides line up with TRBD1. The CDR3 has 15 residues. Germline loops: CDR1 LNHDA, CDR2 SQIVND (reference sequence). With V trimmed by 5 bases and J by 8 bases, 11 bases remained unmatched.

V usage is TRBV5-5 and J usage is TRBJ1-1; D remains unclear. With 2 bases removed from V and 3 bases from J, the gap between germline ends came to 8 bases. Germline V lookup: CDR1 SGHKS, CDR2 YYEKEE (reference sequence). The CDR3 loop spans 13 amino acids. The CDR3: CASSFNSDTEAFF. In DNA, the CDR3 is TGTGCCAGCAGCTTTAACAGTGACACTGAAGCTTTCTTT.

The chain joins TRBV6-7 to TRBJ1-5; no clear D gene. TRBV6-7 falls under the ORF class, with uncertain function. The CDR3 spans 14 residues. Trimming stripped 2 bases from V and 5 bases from J, with 10 bases between. The CDR3: CASSYERVHQPQHF. For the CDR3, the DNA is TGTGCCAGCAGTTACGAACGGGTACATCAGCCCCAGCATTTT.

V and J are TRBV28 and TRBJ2-7; D may be TRBD1 or TRBD2 (5 bases each). The ends were cut back, 3 bases at V and 3 bases at J, with 15 bases in the middle. The germline V gene encodes CDR1 MDHEN and CDR2 SYDVKM. CDR3 length: 15 amino acids. The CDR3 DNA reads TGTGCCAGCAGTTTTAGTTACGGGGCCTACTACGAGCAGTACTTC. It codes for CASSFSYGAYYEQYF. Full variable domain (remainder filled in from reference TRBV28 and TRBJ2-7): DVKVTQSSRYLVKRTGEKVFLECVQDMDHENMFWYRQDPGLGLRLIYFSYDVKMKEKGDIPEGYSVSREKKERFSLILESASTNQTSMYLCASSFSYGAYYEQYFGPGTRLTVT.

V gene TRBV11-3 combines with J gene TRBJ2-2, with 8 positions matching TRBD1. Germline CDR1 reads SGHNT; CDR2 reads YENEEA. V lost 5 bases to trimming and J lost 6 bases; unmatched junction nucleotides: 8. The CDR3 sequence is 15 residues long. DNA for the CDR3: TGTGCCAGCAGCCTCGGACAGGGTAGGGCCGGGGAGCTGTTTTTT. Translation: CASSLGQGRAGELFF.

The chain joins TRBV2 to TRBJ1-5; D might be TRBD1 (6 bases). V lost 5 bases and J lost 7, with 12 bases in between. This CDR3 has 13 residues. The germline V gene encodes CDR1 SNHLY and CDR2 FYNNEI. The CDR3 loop is CASSTGFGQPQHF. CDR3 coding DNA: TGTGCCAGCAGTACAGGGTTCGGACAGCCCCAGCATTTT.

This chain uses TRBV2 with TRBJ2-5; possibly TRBD2 for D (6 bases). The germline V gene has CDR1 SNHLY and CDR2 FYNNEI. CDR3 size: 14 residues. Trimming stripped 9 bases from V and 4 bases from J, with 18 bases between. The CDR3 here is CARGRSRDSETQYF. CDR3 sequence (DNA): TGTGCCAGAGGGCGGTCTAGGGACTCAGAGACCCAGTACTTC.